This TCR beta chain was captured by sequencing in a study of neoadjuvant anti-PD-1 for oral cavity cancer (dated by TCRdb to the early 2020s). Concerning the study at large: Before curative-intent surgical resection, most patients were given three to four biweekly doses of nivolumab at 3 mg/kg. Under RECIST 1.1, patients with complete response, partial response or stable disease were classed as responders, and patients with progression were classed as non-responders. Patients without progression received a fourth nivolumab dose around day 43 and underwent definitive surgical resection on days 50-56. The parent correlative cohort included roughly 12 patients, with an approximately 31% response rate.

Results and caveats for the whole study, not just this receptor: Only three patients per response group were included in the TCR analyses, and larger cohorts for validation were called for by the authors. After neoadjuvant nivolumab, T cell clonality (Gini index) in PBMCs was significantly higher in non-responders than in responders. Higher pretreatment blood Treg/Th17 ratios correlated with both higher pretreatment blood TCRbeta clonality and lower post-treatment tumor TCRbeta clonality.

PBMC libraries used mostly 480 ng of input genomic DNA for deep sequencing, with six replicates per sample. The immunoSEQ hsTCRbeta kit was used to prepare TCRbeta libraries, following the manufacturer's instructions. An Illumina NovaSeq 6000 S4 flow cell was used to sequence the final libraries, which had first been combined to 3 nM. On the study's bioinformatics: The immunoSEQ Analyzer handled quality control and preprocessing of the raw data. The analysis was limited to productive rearrangements, and each clonotype was defined by a unique CDR3 amino acid sequence. Repertoire clonality was estimated as the Gini-Simpson index, which was computed with the R package tcR. Student's t test was used to compare Gini indices, while Pearson correlation assessed associations with tumor size change. The table was pulled from immuneACCESS by TCRdb, which kept in-frame rearrangements only. Such tables lose some clones; where checked, under half of the loss comes from unresolved V genes, and the rest has no known cause. V and J calls and clone size are given by that table; D and trimming were obtained from the DNA. The sample table records around 17,000 clones; around two thirds of these occur just once. Under 3% of the sample is held by the ten biggest clonotypes.

To note about this clone: Its antigen specificity is not known. Qualities for individual bases were not recorded, and no much larger clone is one base off.

This specimen's time point label, interpreted: before neoadjuvant nivolumab. None of the patients had received prior systemic or radiation treatment, and all were newly diagnosed with stage II-IVA oral cavity squamous cell carcinoma. The cohort consisted of patients with HPV-negative, locally advanced oral cavity squamous cell carcinoma. Peripheral blood mononuclear cells were analyzed directly and were not maintained or expanded in culture. Samples were obtained from a longitudinal correlative study of a single-arm phase II trial of neoadjuvant nivolumab in oral cavity squamous cell carcinoma. Subject-matched pre- and post-treatment PBMCs and tumors from three responders and three non-responders underwent genomic DNA-based TCRbeta sequencing. Peripheral blood mononuclear cells were drawn once before nivolumab treatment and a second time after treatment, when surgery took place. The Maxwell RSC DNA from Cells kit was used to extract genomic DNA from PBMCs.

The CDR3 has 12 amino acids, counting the end cysteine and phenylalanine. Only CDR3 DNA is held: 36 bases, read in frame from base 1. V loses 8 bases of germline sequence and J loses 4 bases, and the interval between the two ends is 8 bases. CDR1 and CDR2 (MNHEY, SVGAGI) derive from the germline V gene. The chain couples TRBV6-5 to TRBJ1-4; a weak D assignment points to TRBD1 (6 bases agree). The sequenced sample was PBMCs, obtained before nivolumab (anti-PD-1) treatment. This TCR came from a person aged 35-79 years with oral cavity squamous cell carcinoma. The DNA reads TGTGCCAGCGGGACACTTAATGAAAAACTGTTTTTT. This translates into CASGTLNEKLFF.